What follows is one T cell receptor (beta chain) and its context. Its matching antigen is unknown. The germline V gene encodes CDR1 MGHDK and CDR2 SYGVNS. CDR3 length: 13 residues. Trimming removed 3 bases at V and 4 bases at J, with 10 bases between. Here immunoSEQ multiplex PCR was the method, and the copy in TCRdb shows in-frame clones only, minus some. The data hold about 1,900,000 clones, with about 95% observed a single time. Terminally differentiated effector memory CD45RA+ cells were excluded from the naive CD8 cells, which were CD45RO-negative and positively selected for CCR7. This sample was included in a study of shared clonotypes between healthy human individuals. Overall study results and limits: Researchers found naive subsets generally carried larger estimated richness than memory subsets.

The sequence was collected from a man younger than 35 in good health. Sequenced sample: naive CD8+ T cells sorted from blood. This chain uses TRBV25-1 with TRBJ2-7; tentatively, D is TRBD2 (6 bases). This CDR3 is CASSDGTSYEQYF. For the CDR3, the DNA is TGTGCCAGCAGTGACGGGACTTCTTACGAGCAGTACTTC.